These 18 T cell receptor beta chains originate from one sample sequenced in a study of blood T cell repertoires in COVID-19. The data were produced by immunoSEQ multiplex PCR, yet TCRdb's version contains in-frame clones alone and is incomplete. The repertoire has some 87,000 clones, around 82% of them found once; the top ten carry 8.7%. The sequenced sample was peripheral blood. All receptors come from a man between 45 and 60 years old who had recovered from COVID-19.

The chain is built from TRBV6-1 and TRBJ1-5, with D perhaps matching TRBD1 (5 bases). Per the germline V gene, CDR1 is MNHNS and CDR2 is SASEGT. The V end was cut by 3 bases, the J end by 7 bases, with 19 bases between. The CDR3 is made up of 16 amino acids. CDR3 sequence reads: CASSDLGRGAGQPQHF. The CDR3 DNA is TGTGCCAGCAGTGACTTAGGGAGGGGCGCCGGGCAGCCCCAGCATTTT.

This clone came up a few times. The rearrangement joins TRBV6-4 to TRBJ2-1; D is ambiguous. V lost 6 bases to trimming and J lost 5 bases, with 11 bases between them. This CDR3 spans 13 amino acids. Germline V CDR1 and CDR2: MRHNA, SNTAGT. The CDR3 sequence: CASSGTTNNEQFF. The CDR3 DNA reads TGTGCCAGCAGCGGCACTACAAACAATGAGCAGTTCTTC.

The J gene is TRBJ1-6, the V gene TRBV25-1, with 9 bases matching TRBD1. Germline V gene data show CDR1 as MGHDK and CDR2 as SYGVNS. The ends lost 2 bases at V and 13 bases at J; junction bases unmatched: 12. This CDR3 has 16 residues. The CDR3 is CASSELAPGQGYPLHF. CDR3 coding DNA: TGTGCCAGCAGTGAACTGGCCCCGGGACAGGGCTATCCCCTCCACTTT.

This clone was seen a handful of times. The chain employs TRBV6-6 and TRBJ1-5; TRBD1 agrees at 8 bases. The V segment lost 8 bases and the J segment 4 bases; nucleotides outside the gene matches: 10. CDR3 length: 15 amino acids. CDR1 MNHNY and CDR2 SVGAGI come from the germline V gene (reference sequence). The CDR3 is CASLFGQGANQPQHF. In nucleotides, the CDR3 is TGTGCCAGCCTCTTTGGACAGGGCGCGAATCAGCCCCAGCATTTT.

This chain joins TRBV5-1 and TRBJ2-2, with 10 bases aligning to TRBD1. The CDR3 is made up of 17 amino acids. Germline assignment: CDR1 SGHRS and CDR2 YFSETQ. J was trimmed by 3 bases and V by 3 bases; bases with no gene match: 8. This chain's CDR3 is CASSSGPTGGHTGELFF. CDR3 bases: TGCGCCAGCAGCTCCGGGCCGACAGGGGGCCACACCGGGGAGCTGTTTTTT.

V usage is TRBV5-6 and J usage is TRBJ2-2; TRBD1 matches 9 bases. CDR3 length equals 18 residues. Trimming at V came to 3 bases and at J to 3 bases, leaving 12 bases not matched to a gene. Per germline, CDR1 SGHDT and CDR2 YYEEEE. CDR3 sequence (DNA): TGTGCCAGCAGCTCCTTTTCGGGACAGGGAGCGGACACCGGGGAGCTGTTTTTT. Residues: CASSSFSGQGADTGELFF.

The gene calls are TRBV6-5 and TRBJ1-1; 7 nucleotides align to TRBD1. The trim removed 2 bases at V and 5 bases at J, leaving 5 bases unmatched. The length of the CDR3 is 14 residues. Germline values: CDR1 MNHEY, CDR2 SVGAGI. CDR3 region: CASSYHTGETEAFF. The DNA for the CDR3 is TGTGCCAGCAGTTACCACACAGGGGAAACTGAAGCTTTCTTT.

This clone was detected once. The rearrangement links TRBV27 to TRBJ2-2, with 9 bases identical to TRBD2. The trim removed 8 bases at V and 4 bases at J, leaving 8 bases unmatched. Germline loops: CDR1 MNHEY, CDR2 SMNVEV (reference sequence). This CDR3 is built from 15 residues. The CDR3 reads CASRLAGLGTGELFF. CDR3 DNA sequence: TGTGCCAGCCGGCTAGCGGGATTGGGCACCGGGGAGCTGTTTTTT.

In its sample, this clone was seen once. The CDR3 protein is CASRKWDSSYEQYF. In DNA, the CDR3 is TGTGCCAGCAGGAAATGGGACAGCTCCTACGAGCAGTACTTC. V is TRBV2 and J is TRBJ2-7; 7 nucleotides align to TRBD1. The ends lost 6 bases at V and 0 bases at J; junction bases unmatched: 5. The CDR3 consists of 14 residues. Germline V CDR1 and CDR2: SNHLY, FYNNEI. The variable domain in full, with the rest retrieved from reference TRBV2 and TRBJ2-7, is EPEVTQTPSHQVTQMGQEVILRCVPISNHLYFYWYRQILGQKVEFLVSFYNNEISEKSEIFDDQFSVERPDGSNFTLKIRSTKLEDSAMYFCASRKWDSSYEQYFGPGTRLTVT.

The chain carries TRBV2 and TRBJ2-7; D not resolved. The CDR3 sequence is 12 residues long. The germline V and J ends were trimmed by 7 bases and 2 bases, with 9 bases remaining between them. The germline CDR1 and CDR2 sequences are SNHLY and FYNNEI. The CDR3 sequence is CASNGGPYEQYF. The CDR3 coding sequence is TGTGCCAGCAACGGCGGTCCCTACGAGCAGTACTTC.

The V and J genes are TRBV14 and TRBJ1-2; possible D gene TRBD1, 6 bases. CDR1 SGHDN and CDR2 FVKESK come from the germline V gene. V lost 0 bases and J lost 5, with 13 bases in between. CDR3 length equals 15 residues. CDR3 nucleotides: TGTGCCAGCAGCCAAGATAGGACAGAACGATATGGCTACACCTTC. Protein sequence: CASSQDRTERYGYTF.

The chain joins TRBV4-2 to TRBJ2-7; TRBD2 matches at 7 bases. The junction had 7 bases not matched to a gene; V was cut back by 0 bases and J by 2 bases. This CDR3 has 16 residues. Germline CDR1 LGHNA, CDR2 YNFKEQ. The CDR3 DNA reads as TGTGCCAGCAGCCAAGAAACGGCTAGCGGCCCCTACGAGCAGTACTTC. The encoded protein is CASSQETASGPYEQYF.

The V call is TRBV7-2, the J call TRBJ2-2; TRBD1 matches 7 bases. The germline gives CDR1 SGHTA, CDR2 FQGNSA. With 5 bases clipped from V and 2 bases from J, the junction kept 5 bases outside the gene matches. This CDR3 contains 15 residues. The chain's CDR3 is CASSNHRGNTGELFF. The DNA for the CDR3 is TGTGCCAGCAGCAATCACAGGGGAAACACCGGGGAGCTGTTTTTT.

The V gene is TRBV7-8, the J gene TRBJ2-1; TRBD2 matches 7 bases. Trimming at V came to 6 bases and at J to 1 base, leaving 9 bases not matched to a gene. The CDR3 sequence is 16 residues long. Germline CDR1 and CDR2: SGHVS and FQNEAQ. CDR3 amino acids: CASSWSGTLSYNEQFF. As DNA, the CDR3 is TGTGCCAGCAGTTGGAGCGGGACCCTATCCTACAATGAGCAGTTCTTC. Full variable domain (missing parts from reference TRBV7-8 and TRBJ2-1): GAGVSQSPRYKVAKRGQDVALRCDPISGHVSLFWYQQALGQGPEFLTYFQNEAQLDKSGLPSDRFFAERPEGSVSTLKIQRTQQEDSAVYLCASSWSGTLSYNEQFFGPGTRLTVL.

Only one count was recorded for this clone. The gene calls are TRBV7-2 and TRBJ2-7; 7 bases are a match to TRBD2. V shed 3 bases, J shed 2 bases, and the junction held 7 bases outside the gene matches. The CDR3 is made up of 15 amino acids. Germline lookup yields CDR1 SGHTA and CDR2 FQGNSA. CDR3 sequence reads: CASSLDTSATYEQYF. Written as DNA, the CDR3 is TGTGCCAGCAGCTTGGATACTAGCGCCACCTACGAGCAGTACTTC.

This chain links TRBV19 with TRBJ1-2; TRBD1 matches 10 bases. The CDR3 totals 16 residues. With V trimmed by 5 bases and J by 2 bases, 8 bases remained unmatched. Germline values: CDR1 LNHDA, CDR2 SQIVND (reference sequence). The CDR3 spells CASSARDRGGNYGYTF. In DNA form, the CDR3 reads TGTGCCAGTAGTGCCCGGGACAGGGGAGGGAACTATGGCTACACCTTC. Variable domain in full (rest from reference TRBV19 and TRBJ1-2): DGGITQSPKYLFRKEGQNVTLSCEQNLNHDAMYWYRQDPGQGLRLIYYSQIVNDFQKGDIAEGYSVSREKKESFPLTVTSAQKNPTAFYLCASSARDRGGNYGYTFGSGTRLTVV.

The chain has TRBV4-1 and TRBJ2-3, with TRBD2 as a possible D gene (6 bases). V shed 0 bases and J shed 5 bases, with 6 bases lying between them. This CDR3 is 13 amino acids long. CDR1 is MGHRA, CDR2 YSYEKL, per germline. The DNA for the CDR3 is TGCGCCAGCAGCCAAGAGGGACTAGATACGCAGTATTTT. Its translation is CASSQEGLDTQYF.

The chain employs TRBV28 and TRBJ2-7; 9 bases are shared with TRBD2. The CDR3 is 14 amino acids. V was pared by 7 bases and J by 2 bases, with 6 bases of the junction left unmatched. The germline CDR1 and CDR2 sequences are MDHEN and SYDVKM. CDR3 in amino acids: CASTSAGGPYEQYF. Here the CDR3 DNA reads TGTGCCAGCACTTCCGCGGGAGGGCCCTACGAGCAGTACTTC.